The rows below give T cell receptor beta chains drawn from one sample of a study of identical twins. TCRdb re-derived calls from the 5' RACE reads in MiXCR, one entry per CDR3 protein. The sample holds approximately 280,000 distinct CDR3 sequences, under 9% seen once. These records were also assigned to another study, of yellow fever vaccine responses in identical twins.

Sequenced: memory (CD45RO+) T cells sorted from blood. Receptor source: a woman under 30 in good health. The CDR3 runs from the conserved cysteine through the conserved F or W. The D gene is left open where the match is weak. The listing skips clone size in some rows; elsewhere it reads once, few, many or a size class.

15	TRBV5-1	TRBJ1-4	NA	few	TGCGCCAGCAGCTTGGTGGCCAGGGACTACGAAAAACTGTTTTTT	CASSLVARDYEKLFF
13	TRBV6-1	TRBJ1-2	NA	NA	TGTGCCAGCAGTGATCACCCAAACTATGGCTACACCTTC	CASSDHPNYGYTF
14	TRBV20-1	TRBJ2-3	NA	few	TGCAGTGCTAGAGAGAGGGAGTACGGGGATACGCAGTATTTT	CSAREREYGDTQYF
13	TRBV5-1	TRBJ2-3	NA	once	TGCGCCAGCAGGGGACCGAGCACAGATACGCAGTATTTT	CASRGPSTDTQYF
14	TRBV12-3/TRBV12-4	TRBJ1-2	NA	many	TGTGCCAGCAGTTTAGCGGCAGACCTATGGGGCTACACCTTC	CASSLAADLWGYTF
14	TRBV10-3	TRBJ1-2	NA	few	TGTGCCATCAGTGAGTTCCAGGGGTCCTCTGTGTACACCTTC	CAISEFQGSSVYTF
14	TRBV2	TRBJ1-1	TRBD1	NA	TGTGCCAGTGGGACAGGGGCGCTGGGAACTGAAGCTTTCTTT	CASGTGALGTEAFF
15	TRBV18	TRBJ2-1	NA	few	TGTGCCAGCTCACGAGCGTCGTTGTCTTACAATGAGCAGTTCTTC	CASSRASLSYNEQFF
14	TRBV11-2	TRBJ2-5	TRBD2	NA	TGTGCCAGCAGCTTAGCAGCGGGAAAAGAGACCCAGTACTTC	CASSLAAGKETQYF
15	TRBV19	TRBJ1-2	NA	NA	TGTGCCAGTAGCATCAACGTGGGGGCGCGGAATTTCTACACCTTC	CASSINVGARNFYTF
14	TRBV20-1	TRBJ2-1	TRBD2	NA	TGCAGTGCTGGTACTAGCGGGGGATACAATGAGCAGTTCTTC	CSAGTSGGYNEQFF
16	TRBV5-6	TRBJ2-2	NA	few	TGTGCCAGCAGCCGATCGGGACACTGGAACACCGGGGAGCTGTTTTTT	CASSRSGHWNTGELFF
15	TRBV19	TRBJ2-4	NA	NA	TGTGCCAGTAGTATAGATGGGGGATCCAAAAACATTCAGTACTTC	CASSIDGGSKNIQYF
14	TRBV6-1	TRBJ1-5	NA	NA	TGTGCCAGCAGGGGGCAGGGCTACAATCAGCCCCAGCATTTT	CASRGQGYNQPQHF
16	TRBV5-1	TRBJ2-2	TRBD1	few	TGCGCCAGCAGCTTGATGGCGACAGGGGGAGGCGGGGAGCTGTTTTTT	CASSLMATGGGGELFF
15	TRBV5-1	TRBJ2-3	TRBD2	few	TGCGCCAGCAGCTGGTTAGCGGGGGACACAGATACGCAGTATTTT	CASSWLAGDTDTQYF
16	TRBV3-1	TRBJ2-2	TRBD2	few	TGTGCCAGCATGGGGAGGGTTCGGGCGAACACCGGGGAGCTGTTTTTT	CASMGRVRANTGELFF
18	TRBV3-1	TRBJ2-1	NA	NA	TGTGCCAGCAGCCCTCCCCCCCGGCGCGGCAGGGGGGACAATGAGCAGTTCTTC	CASSPPPRRGRGDNEQFF
16	TRBV10-1	TRBJ2-3	TRBD2	NA	TGCGCCAGCGGGCCCGGGACTAGCGGTAACACAGATACGCAGTATTTT	CASGPGTSGNTDTQYF
15	TRBV11-1	TRBJ2-7	TRBD2	NA	TGTGCCAGCAGCTCACTAGCGGGAGGCTTCTCCGAGCAGTACTTC	CASSSLAGGFSEQYF
14	TRBV9	TRBJ1-4	NA	NA	TGTGCCAGCAGCGGCGATCTTTGGGATGAAAAACTGTTTTTT	CASSGDLWDEKLFF
14	TRBV19	TRBJ2-1	TRBD2	NA	TGTGCCAGTAGTATAACTAACGGGGGGACCCGGCCGCTCTTC	CASSITNGGTRPLF
15	TRBV6-4	TRBJ2-1	TRBD2	NA	TGTGCCAGCAGTGAACAGCGGGGGACCTACAATGAGCAGTTCTTC	CASSEQRGTYNEQFF
16	TRBV6-1	TRBJ2-1	TRBD1	few	TGTGCCAGCAGTGAAAAGCAGGGGGTCTCCTACAATGAGCAGTTCTTC	CASSEKQGVSYNEQFF
14	TRBV20-1	TRBJ1-5	NA	NA	TGCAGTGCTAGAGCGGGGCAGAACAATCAGCCCCAGCATTTT	CSARAGQNNQPQHF
12	TRBV5-1	TRBJ2-4	NA	few	TGCGCCAGCAGGGGGACCGGGGACATTCAGTACTTC	CASRGTGDIQYF
15	TRBV4-2	TRBJ2-1	NA	NA	TGTGCCAGCAGCCCCGGATCACGCTGCTACAATGAGCAGTTCTTC	CASSPGSRCYNEQFF